This T cell receptor beta chain was sequenced for a study of PD-1 blockade in mismatch repair-deficient tumors. Study outcomes and limitations: Rapid post-treatment expansion, then contraction, generally preceding radiologic response, marked tumor-resident clones.

The assay was immunoSEQ multiplex PCR, and TCRdb's table has in-frame clones only and misses some. Of about 19,000 clones in the sample, roughly 80% were seen once. Trimming took 4 bases from V and 3 from J; bases not matched to a gene: 7. The CDR3 loop spans 15 amino acids. Germline-derived CDR1 and CDR2 are SGHKS and YYEKEE (reference sequence). A word on this clone: Its matching antigen is unknown.

The sample in question was PBMCs, obtained 52 weeks after starting pembrolizumab. The clonotype comes from an adult with mismatch repair-deficient cancer. The genes are TRBV5-5 and TRBJ1-5; 7 bases map to TRBD1. In DNA form, the CDR3 reads TGTGCCAGCAGCGGCGGACAGGAGCTCAATCAGCCCCAGCATTTT. As protein: CASSGGQELNQPQHF.